The 3 T cell receptor beta chains below were found in one sample sequenced in a study of shared clonotypes between healthy human individuals. TCRdb keeps only in-frame clones here, not all; method: immunoSEQ multiplex PCR. The repertoire holds 2 million to 2.5 million clones, with around 92% as singletons. Sequencing input: naive CD4+ T cells from PBMCs. Indicated subset: CD45RA+ positively selected. Receptors were obtained from a man aged 18 to 35 in good health. Some clones in this sample may be carry-over from other donors' samples.

This chain connects TRBV27 to TRBJ1-4, with 12 bases fitting TRBD1. V dropped 4 bases and J dropped 2; count of bases not matched to a gene: 2. CDR1 MNHEY and CDR2 SMNVEV come from the germline V gene (reference sequence). The CDR3 has 16 residues. CDR3 sequence: CASSSGQGATNEKLFF. CDR3 in DNA: TGTGCCAGCAGTTCGGGACAGGGGGCCACTAATGAAAAACTGTTTTTT.

This chain joins TRBV28 and TRBJ2-7; TRBD2 aligns across 8 bases. The CDR3 spans 15 residues. Germline lookup yields CDR1 MDHEN and CDR2 SYDVKM. V lost 6 bases to trimming and J lost 0 bases; unmatched junction nucleotides: 7. The DNA for the CDR3 is TGTGCCAGCAGGCCAATAGCGGGACCCTCCTACGAGCAGTACTTC. It yields the protein CASRPIAGPSYEQYF. Full variable domain (rest looked up from reference TRBV28 and TRBJ2-7): DVKVTQSSRYLVKRTGEKVFLECVQDMDHENMFWYRQDPGLGLRLIYFSYDVKMKEKGDIPEGYSVSREKKERFSLILESASTNQTSMYLCASRPIAGPSYEQYFGPGTRLTVT.

The chain couples TRBV7-8 to TRBJ1-3; 8 bases are a match to TRBD1. Germline V gene sequence: CDR1 SGHVS, CDR2 FQNEAQ. Trimming took 7 bases from V and 6 from J; bases not matched to a gene: 14. The CDR3 is 16 amino acids. The CDR3 sequence: CASTDREYRGKNTIYF. CDR3 DNA: TGTGCCAGCACCGATAGAGAGTACAGGGGGAAAAACACCATATATTTT.